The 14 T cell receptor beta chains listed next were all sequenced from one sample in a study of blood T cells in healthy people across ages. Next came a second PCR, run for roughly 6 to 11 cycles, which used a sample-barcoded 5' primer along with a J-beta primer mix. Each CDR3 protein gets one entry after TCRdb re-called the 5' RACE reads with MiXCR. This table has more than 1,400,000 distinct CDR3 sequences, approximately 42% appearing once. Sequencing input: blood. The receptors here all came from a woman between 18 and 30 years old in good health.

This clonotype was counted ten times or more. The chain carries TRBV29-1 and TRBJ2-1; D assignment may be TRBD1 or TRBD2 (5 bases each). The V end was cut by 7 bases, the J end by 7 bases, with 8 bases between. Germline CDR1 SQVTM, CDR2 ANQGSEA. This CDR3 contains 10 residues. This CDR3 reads CSGGTNEQFF. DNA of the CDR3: TGCAGCGGGGGGACGAATGAGCAGTTCTTC.

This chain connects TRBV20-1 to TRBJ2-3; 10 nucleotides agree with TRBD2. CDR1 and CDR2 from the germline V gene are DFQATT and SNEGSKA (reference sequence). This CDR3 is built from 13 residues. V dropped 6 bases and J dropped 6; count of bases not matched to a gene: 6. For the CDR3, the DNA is TGCAGTGCAGAAGCTAGCGGGAGTGATACGCAGTATTTT. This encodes CSAEASGSDTQYF.

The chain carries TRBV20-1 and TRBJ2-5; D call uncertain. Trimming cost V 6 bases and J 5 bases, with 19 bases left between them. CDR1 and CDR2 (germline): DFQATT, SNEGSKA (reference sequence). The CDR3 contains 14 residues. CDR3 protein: CSAHTRLRDETQYF. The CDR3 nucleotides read TGCAGTGCCCATACGCGGCTAAGGGATGAGACCCAGTACTTC.

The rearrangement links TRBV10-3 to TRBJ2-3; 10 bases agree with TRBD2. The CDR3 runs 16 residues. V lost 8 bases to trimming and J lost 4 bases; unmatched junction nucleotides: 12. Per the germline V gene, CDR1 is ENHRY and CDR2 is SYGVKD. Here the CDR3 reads CAIGGGASGSSDTQYF. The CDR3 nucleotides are TGTGCCATCGGCGGCGGGGCTAGCGGGAGTTCAGATACGCAGTATTTT.

The CDR3 sequence is CSAQPDRGGNSPLHF. DNA of the CDR3: TGCAGTGCTCAGCCCGACAGGGGAGGAAATTCACCCCTCCACTTT. The chain employs TRBV20-1 and TRBJ1-6; 8 bases fit TRBD1. CDR3 size: 15 residues. Germline assignment: CDR1 DFQATT and CDR2 SNEGSKA (reference sequence). V lost 5 bases, J lost 7 bases, and 10 bases stayed unmatched.

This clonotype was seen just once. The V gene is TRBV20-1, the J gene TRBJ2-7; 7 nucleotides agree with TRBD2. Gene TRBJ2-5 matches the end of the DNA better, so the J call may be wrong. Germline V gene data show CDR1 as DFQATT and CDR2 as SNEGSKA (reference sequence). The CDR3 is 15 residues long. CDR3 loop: CSARPPSGGMETQYF. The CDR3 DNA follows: TGCAGTGCTAGACCCCCTTCCGGGGGGATGGAGACCCAGTACTTC.

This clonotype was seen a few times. The CDR3 DNA reads as TGTGCCATCAGTGTCGGACAGGGGGGAGGTGGCTACACCTTC. Its translation: CAISVGQGGGGYTF. The V gene is TRBV10-3, the J gene TRBJ1-2, with 10 bases aligning to TRBD1. CDR1 is ENHRY, CDR2 SYGVKD, per germline. The CDR3 loop spans 14 amino acids. The trim removed 4 bases at V and 7 bases at J, leaving 6 bases unmatched.

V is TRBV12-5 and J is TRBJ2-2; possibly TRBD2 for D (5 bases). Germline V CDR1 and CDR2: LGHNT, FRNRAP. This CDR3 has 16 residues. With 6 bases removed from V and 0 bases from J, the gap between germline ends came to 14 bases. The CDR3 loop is CASGGWSGSNTGELFF. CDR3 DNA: TGTGCTAGTGGGGGGTGGAGCGGATCGAACACCGGGGAGCTGTTTTTT.

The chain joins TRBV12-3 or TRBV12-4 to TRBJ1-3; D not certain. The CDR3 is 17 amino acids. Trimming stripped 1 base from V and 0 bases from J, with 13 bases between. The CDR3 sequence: CASSLGTLGSSGNTIYF. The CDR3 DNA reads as TGTGCCAGCAGTTTAGGGACTCTCGGGAGCTCTGGAAACACCATATATTTT.

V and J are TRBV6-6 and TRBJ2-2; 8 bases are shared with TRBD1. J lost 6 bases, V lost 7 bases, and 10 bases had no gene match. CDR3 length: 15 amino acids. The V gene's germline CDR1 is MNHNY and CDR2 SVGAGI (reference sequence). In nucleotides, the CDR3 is TGTGCCAGCATCACCCGACAGGGGTCCGCCGGGGAGCTGTTTTTT. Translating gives CASITRQGSAGELFF.

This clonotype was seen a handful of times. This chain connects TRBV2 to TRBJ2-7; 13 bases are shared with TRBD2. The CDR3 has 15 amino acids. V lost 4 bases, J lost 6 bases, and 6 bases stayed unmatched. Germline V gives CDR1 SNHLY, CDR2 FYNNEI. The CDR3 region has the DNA TGTGCCAGCAGTGGGACTAGCGGGAGTCGGTCCGAGCAGTACTTC. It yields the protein CASSGTSGSRSEQYF. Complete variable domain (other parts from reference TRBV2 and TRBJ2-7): EPEVTQTPSHQVTQMGQEVILRCVPISNHLYFYWYRQILGQKVEFLVSFYNNEISEKSEIFDDQFSVERPDGSNFTLKIRSTKLEDSAMYFCASSGTSGSRSEQYFGPGTRLTVT.

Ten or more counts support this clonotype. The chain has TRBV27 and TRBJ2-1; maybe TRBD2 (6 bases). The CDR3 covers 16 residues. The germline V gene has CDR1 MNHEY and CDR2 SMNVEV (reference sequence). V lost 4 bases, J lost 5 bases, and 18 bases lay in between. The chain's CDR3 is CASSSLHGSGHNEQFF. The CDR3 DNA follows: TGTGCCAGCAGTTCCCTCCACGGGAGCGGTCACAATGAGCAGTTCTTC.

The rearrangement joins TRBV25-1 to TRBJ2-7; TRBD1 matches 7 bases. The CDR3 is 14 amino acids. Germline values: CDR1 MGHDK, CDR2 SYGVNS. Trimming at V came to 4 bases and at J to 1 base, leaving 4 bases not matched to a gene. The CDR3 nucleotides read TGTGCCAGCAGTGCTAGGGGACAGTCCTACGAGCAGTACTTC. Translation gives CASSARGQSYEQYF.

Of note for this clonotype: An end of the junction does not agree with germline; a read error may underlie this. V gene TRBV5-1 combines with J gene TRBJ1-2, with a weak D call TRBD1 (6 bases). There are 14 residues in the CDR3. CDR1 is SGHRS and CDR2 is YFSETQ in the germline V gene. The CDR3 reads CASNLENRAGGYTF. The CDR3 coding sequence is TGCGCCAGCAACTTGGAAAACAGGGCGGGTGGCTACACCTTC.